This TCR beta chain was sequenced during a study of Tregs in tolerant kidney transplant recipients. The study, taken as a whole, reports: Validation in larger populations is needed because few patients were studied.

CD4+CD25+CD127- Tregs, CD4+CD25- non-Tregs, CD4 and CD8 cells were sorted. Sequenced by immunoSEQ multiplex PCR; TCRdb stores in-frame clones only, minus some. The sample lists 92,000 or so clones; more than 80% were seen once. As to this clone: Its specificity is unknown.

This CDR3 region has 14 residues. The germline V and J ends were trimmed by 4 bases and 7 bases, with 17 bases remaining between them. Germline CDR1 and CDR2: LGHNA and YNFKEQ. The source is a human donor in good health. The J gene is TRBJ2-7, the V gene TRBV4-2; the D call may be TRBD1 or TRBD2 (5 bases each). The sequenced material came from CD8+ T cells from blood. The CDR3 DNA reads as TGTGCCAGCAGCCCTCGTGGGGGAAGGGATGAGCAGTACTTC. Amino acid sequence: CASSPRGGRDEQYF.